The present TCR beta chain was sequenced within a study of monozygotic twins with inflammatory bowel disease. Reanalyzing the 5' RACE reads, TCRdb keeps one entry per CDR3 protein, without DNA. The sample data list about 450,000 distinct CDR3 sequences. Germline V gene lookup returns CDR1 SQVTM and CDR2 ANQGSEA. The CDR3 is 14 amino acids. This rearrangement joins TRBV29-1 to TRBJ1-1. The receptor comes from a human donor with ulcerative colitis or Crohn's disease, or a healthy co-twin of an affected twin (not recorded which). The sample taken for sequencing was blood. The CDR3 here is CSVERVLMNTGAFF.